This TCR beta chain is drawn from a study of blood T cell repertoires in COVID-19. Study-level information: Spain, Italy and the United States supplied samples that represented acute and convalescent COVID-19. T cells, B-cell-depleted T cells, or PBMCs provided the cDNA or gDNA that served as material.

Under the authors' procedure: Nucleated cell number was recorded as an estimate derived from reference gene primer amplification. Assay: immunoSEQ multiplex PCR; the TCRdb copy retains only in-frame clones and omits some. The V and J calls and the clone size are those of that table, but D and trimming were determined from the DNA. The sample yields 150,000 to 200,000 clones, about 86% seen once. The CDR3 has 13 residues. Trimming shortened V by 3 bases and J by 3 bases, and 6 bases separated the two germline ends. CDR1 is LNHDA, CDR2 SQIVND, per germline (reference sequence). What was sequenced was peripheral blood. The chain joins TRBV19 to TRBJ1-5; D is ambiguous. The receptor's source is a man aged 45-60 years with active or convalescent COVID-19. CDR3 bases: TGTGCCAGTAGTATTCAGGTCAATCAGCCCCAGCATTTT. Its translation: CASSIQVNQPQHF.